The 21 T cell receptor beta chains given below trace back to one sample, sequenced in a study of blood T cell repertoires in COVID-19. Produced via immunoSEQ multiplex PCR; TCRdb's table is partial and in-frame only. Here the sample spans fewer than 250,000 clones, 86% being singletons. The sequenced sample consisted of peripheral blood. These receptors came from a woman in her sixties or seventies who had recovered from COVID-19.

The chain uses TRBV28 and TRBJ1-1, with TRBD1 identical over 8 bases. In germline, CDR1 is MDHEN, CDR2 SYDVKM. CDR3 size: 16 residues. V was clipped by 2 bases and J by 5 bases; unmatched bases: 10. The CDR3 DNA sequence: TGTGCCAGCAGTTTACCCCGACAGGGGTGGTATACTGAAGCTTTCTTT. Protein product: CASSLPRQGWYTEAFF.

V is TRBV7-9 and J is TRBJ2-1, with 11 bases aligning to TRBD1. CDR1 and CDR2 from the germline V gene are SEHNR and FQNEAQ (reference sequence). Trimming removed 3 bases from V and 7 bases from J; junction bases left unmatched: 8. The CDR3 has 16 residues. For the CDR3, the DNA is TGTGCCAGCAGCTTGGGGGACAGGGGGTTGCAGAATGAGCAGTTCTTC. It codes for CASSLGDRGLQNEQFF. Filled out from reference TRBV7-9 and TRBJ2-1, the complete variable domain reads DTGVSQNPRHKITKRGQNVTFRCDPISEHNRLYWYRQTLGQGPEFLTYFQNEAQLEKSRLLSDRFSAERPKGSFSTLEIQRTEQGDSAMYLCASSLGDRGLQNEQFFGPGTRLTVL.

This chain connects TRBV9 to TRBJ2-3; 9 nucleotides align to TRBD1. The J segment lost 1 base and the V segment lost 0 bases, leaving 9 bases of the junction unmatched. The CDR3 is made up of 18 amino acids. Germline CDR1 and CDR2: SGDLS and YYNGEE. CDR3 loop: CASSVASQGAGGTDTQYF. The DNA for the CDR3 is TGTGCCAGCAGCGTAGCGTCACAGGGGGCGGGTGGCACAGATACGCAGTATTTT.

This chain links TRBV20-1 with TRBJ1-1, with D maybe TRBD1 (5 bases). The CDR3 covers 11 residues. Per the germline V gene, CDR1 is DFQATT and CDR2 is SNEGSKA (reference sequence). V lost 5 bases, J lost 11 bases, and 15 bases lay in between. CDR3 loop: CSALRRQLAFF. The CDR3 DNA sequence: TGCAGTGCTTTACGAAGACAGCTTGCTTTCTTT.

The genes are TRBV9 and TRBJ2-7; no clear D gene. The CDR3 totals 14 residues. The V end lost 0 bases, the J end lost 1 base, and 8 bases lay between the germline ends. Germline lookup yields CDR1 SGDLS and CDR2 YYNGEE. CDR3: CASSVGFRSYEQYF. For the CDR3, the DNA is TGTGCCAGCAGCGTAGGTTTTCGGTCCTACGAGCAGTACTTC. The whole variable domain, remainder taken from reference TRBV9 and TRBJ2-7, is DSGVTQTPKHLITATGQRVTLRCSPRSGDLSVYWYQQSLDQGLQFLIQYYNGEERAKGNILERFSAQQFPDLHSELNLSSLELGDSALYFCASSVGFRSYEQYFGPGTRLTVT.

The chain is built from TRBV7-3 and TRBJ2-5; 11 bases are shared with TRBD2. CDR3 length: 16 amino acids. Germline CDR1 is SGHTA and CDR2 is FQGTGA. With 5 bases clipped from V and 5 bases from J, the junction kept 10 bases outside the gene matches. Here the CDR3 reads CASSPQSSGGRETQYF. The CDR3 DNA follows: TGTGCCAGCAGCCCGCAATCTAGCGGGGGGAGGGAGACCCAGTACTTC. The variable domain in full, completed from reference TRBV7-3 and TRBJ2-5, reads GAGVSQTPSNKVTEKGKYVELRCDPISGHTALYWYRQSLGQGPEFLIYFQGTGAADDSGLPNDRFFAVRPEGSVSTLKIQRTERGDSAVYLCASSPQSSGGRETQYFGPGTRLLVL.

The gene calls are TRBV25-1 and TRBJ2-7; TRBD1 aligns across 8 bases. CDR1 and CDR2 (germline): MGHDK, SYGVNS. V was pared by 3 bases and J by 6 bases, with 4 bases of the junction left unmatched. This CDR3 spans 13 amino acids. DNA of the CDR3: TGTGCCAGCAGTGACAGGGGGCAAGTCGAGCAGTACTTC. Its protein product is CASSDRGQVEQYF.

Of note for this clone: One base away lies a much larger clone, so this may be a sequencing read error. The same CDR3 can be traced to other DNA sequences in this sample. J is TRBJ1-1 and V is TRBV19, with TRBD1 matching 7 bases. The CDR3 runs to 13 residues. V trimming: 4 bases; J trimming: 3 bases; junction bases outside the gene matches: 2. Per germline, CDR1 LNHDA and CDR2 SQIVND (reference sequence). The CDR3 DNA sequence: TGTGCCAGTAGTAGCACAGGGGACACTGAAGCTTTCTTT. As protein: CASSSTGDTEAFF.

The rearrangement links TRBV3-1 (or the pseudogene TRBV3-2) to TRBJ1-4; D is possibly TRBD1 (6 bases). The germline V and J ends were trimmed by 3 bases and 7 bases, with 18 bases remaining between them. The CDR3 is made up of 16 amino acids. Looked up from germline, CDR1 is LGHDT and CDR2 is YNNKEL (reference sequence). The CDR3 reads CASSHTEARQAEKLFF. The CDR3 coding sequence is TGTGCCAGCAGCCACACAGAGGCAAGACAGGCTGAAAAACTGTTTTTT.

V and J are TRBV9 and TRBJ1-3, with D tentatively TRBD1 (5 bases). Germline-derived CDR1 and CDR2 are SGDLS and YYNGEE. The CDR3 loop spans 14 amino acids. V was cut by 4 bases and J by 2 bases, with 10 bases left in between. The CDR3 sequence is CASSPNRPGNTIYF. The CDR3, as DNA: TGTGCCAGCAGCCCGAACAGGCCTGGAAACACCATATATTTT.

CDR3 sequence reads: CATLHRGGYNSPLHF. CDR3 nucleotides: TGTGCCACTCTCCATAGGGGGGGCTATAATTCACCCCTCCACTTT. The chain uses TRBV3-1 (or the pseudogene TRBV3-2) and TRBJ1-6; D is possibly TRBD1 (6 bases). V shed 10 bases and J shed 3 bases, with 16 bases lying between them. The V gene's germline CDR1 is LGHDT and CDR2 YNNKEL (reference sequence). This CDR3 is built from 15 residues.

The rearrangement joins TRBV29-1 to TRBJ2-1; no clear D. Deletions cut 7 bases from V and 0 bases from J, with 10 bases between. Germline CDR1 and CDR2: SQVTM and ANQGSEA. This CDR3 spans 13 amino acids. In DNA form, the CDR3 reads TGCAGCGCACCAGCGAGCTCCTACAATGAGCAGTTCTTC. It yields the protein CSAPASSYNEQFF.

In this sample, this clone turned up a few times. The rearrangement links TRBV24-1 to TRBJ2-1; no reliable D call. V lost 4 bases, J lost 7 bases, and 19 bases lay in between. The CDR3 has 16 amino acids. Germline CDR1 reads KGHDR; CDR2 reads SFDVKD. As DNA, the CDR3 is TGTGCCACCAGTGACCGCCTTGTGGCGTCGGGTAATGAGCAGTTCTTC. It codes for CATSDRLVASGNEQFF.

The J gene is TRBJ2-1, the V gene TRBV2, with 8 nucleotides matching TRBD2. Germline V gene data show CDR1 as SNHLY and CDR2 as FYNNEI. The junction had 6 bases not matched to a gene; V was cut back by 6 bases and J by 5 bases. This CDR3 region has 14 residues. The CDR3 region has the DNA TGTGCCAGCAGAGCGGGGGACAAGCACAATGAGCAGTTCTTC. Protein sequence: CASRAGDKHNEQFF.

The chain couples TRBV7-2 to TRBJ1-1; D may be TRBD1 (5 bases). CDR1 is SGHTA and CDR2 is FQGNSA in the germline V gene. The CDR3 is 12 residues long. V dropped 5 bases and J dropped 5 bases, with 9 bases sitting between them. CDR3 loop: CASSPQATEAFF. The CDR3 region has the DNA TGTGCCAGCAGCCCACAGGCGACTGAAGCTTTCTTT.

The chain is built from TRBV27 and TRBJ2-6; weak D call: TRBD1 (6 bases). This CDR3 has 13 residues. V was trimmed by 10 bases and J by 2 bases, leaving 9 bases between them. From germline, CDR1 is MNHEY and CDR2 SMNVEV (reference sequence). The CDR3 reads CATSGAGANVLTF. CDR3 nucleotide sequence: TGTGCCACCTCAGGGGCTGGGGCCAACGTCCTGACTTTC.

The chain joins TRBV6-5 to TRBJ2-7; 13 bases are a match to TRBD2. Germline CDR1 is MNHEY and CDR2 is SVGAGI. This CDR3 region has 14 residues. After removal of 5 bases from V and 4 bases from J, the junction contained 2 bases not matched to a gene. Here the CDR3 DNA reads TGTGCCAGCAGTAGACTAGCGGGGGGATACGAGCAGTACTTC. This encodes CASSRLAGGYEQYF.

The chain employs TRBV18 and TRBJ2-2; D not certain. This CDR3 spans 18 amino acids. Germline lookup yields CDR1 KGHSH and CDR2 LQKENI. Deletions cut 0 bases from V and 0 bases from J, with 14 bases between. CDR3 DNA: TGTGCCAGCTCACCACCAGCGAAATTCCTTACGAACACCGGGGAGCTGTTTTTT. Its protein is CASSPPAKFLTNTGELFF.

The V gene is TRBV7-2, the J gene TRBJ2-1, with 10 bases matching TRBD2. With V trimmed by 5 bases and J by 4 bases, 5 bases remained unmatched. The CDR3 totals 15 residues. CDR1 and CDR2 from the germline V gene are SGHTA and FQGNSA. CDR3 amino acids: CASSPVAGGYNEQFF. DNA for the CDR3: TGTGCCAGCAGCCCGGTAGCGGGGGGATACAATGAGCAGTTCTTC.

The rearrangement joins TRBV27 to TRBJ2-1, with a possible D match to TRBD1 (6 bases). CDR1 and CDR2 (germline): MNHEY, SMNVEV (reference sequence). Trimming left V 6 bases short and J 5 bases short, with 14 bases between. CDR3 length: 14 residues. The CDR3 region is CASRGGRLNNEQFF. CDR3 nucleotides: TGTGCCAGCAGAGGGGGAAGGTTAAACAATGAGCAGTTCTTC.

The chain carries TRBV3-1 (or the pseudogene TRBV3-2) and TRBJ1-5; TRBD1 might be the D (5 bases). CDR3 length: 14 amino acids. V lost 2 bases, J lost 4 bases, and 9 bases lay in between. CDR1 is LGHDT, CDR2 YNNKEL, per germline (reference sequence). CDR3 loop: CASSQQGGNQPQHF. In DNA form, the CDR3 reads TGTGCCAGCAGCCAACAGGGCGGAAATCAGCCCCAGCATTTT.